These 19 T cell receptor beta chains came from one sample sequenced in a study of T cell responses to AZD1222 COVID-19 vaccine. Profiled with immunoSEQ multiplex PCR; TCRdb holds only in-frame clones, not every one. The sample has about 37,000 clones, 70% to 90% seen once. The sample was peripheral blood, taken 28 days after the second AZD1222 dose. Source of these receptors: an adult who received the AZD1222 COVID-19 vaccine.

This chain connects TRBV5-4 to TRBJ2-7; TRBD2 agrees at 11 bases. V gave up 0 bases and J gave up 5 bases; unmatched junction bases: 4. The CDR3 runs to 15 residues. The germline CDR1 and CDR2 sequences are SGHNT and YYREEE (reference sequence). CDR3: CASSLALAGGNEQYF. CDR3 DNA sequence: TGTGCCAGCAGCTTGGCCCTAGCGGGAGGAAACGAGCAGTACTTC. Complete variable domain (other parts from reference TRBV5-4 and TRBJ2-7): ETGVTQSPTHLIKTRGQQVTLRCSSQSGHNTVSWYQQALGQGPQFIFQYYREEENGRGNFPPRFSGLQFPNYSSELNVNALELDDSALYLCASSLALAGGNEQYFGPGTRLTVT.

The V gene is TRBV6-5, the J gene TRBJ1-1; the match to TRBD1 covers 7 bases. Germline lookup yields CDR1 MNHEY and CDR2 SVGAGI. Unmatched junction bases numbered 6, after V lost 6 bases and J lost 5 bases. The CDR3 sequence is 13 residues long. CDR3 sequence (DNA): TGTGCCAGCAGCTGGGACAGAAGTACTGAAGCTTTCTTT. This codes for CASSWDRSTEAFF.

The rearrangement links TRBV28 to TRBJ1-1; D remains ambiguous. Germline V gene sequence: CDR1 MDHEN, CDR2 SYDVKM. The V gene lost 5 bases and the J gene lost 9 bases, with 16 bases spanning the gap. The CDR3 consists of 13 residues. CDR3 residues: CASSLALTRKAFF. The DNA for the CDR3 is TGTGCCAGCAGTCTAGCCCTGACCCGGAAAGCTTTCTTT.

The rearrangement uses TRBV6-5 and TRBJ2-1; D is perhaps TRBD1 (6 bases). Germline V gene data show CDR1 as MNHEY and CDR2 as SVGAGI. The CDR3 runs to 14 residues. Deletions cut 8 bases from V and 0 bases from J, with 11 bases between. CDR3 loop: CASQGISSYNEQFF. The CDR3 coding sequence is TGTGCCAGCCAGGGGATCAGCTCCTACAATGAGCAGTTCTTC.

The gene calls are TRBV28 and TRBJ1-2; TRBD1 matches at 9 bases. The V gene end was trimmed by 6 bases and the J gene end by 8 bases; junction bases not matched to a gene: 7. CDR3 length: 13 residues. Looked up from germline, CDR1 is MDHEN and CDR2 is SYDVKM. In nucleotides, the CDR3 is TGTGCCAGCAGGGGAGACAGGGGGAGAGGCTACACCTTC. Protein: CASRGDRGRGYTF.

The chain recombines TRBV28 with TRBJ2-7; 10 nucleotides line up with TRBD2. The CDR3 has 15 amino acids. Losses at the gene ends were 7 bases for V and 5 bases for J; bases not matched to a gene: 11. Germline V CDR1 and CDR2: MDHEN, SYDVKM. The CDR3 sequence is CASTAALAGAHEQYF. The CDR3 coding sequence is TGTGCCAGCACCGCTGCCCTAGCGGGAGCCCACGAGCAGTACTTC.

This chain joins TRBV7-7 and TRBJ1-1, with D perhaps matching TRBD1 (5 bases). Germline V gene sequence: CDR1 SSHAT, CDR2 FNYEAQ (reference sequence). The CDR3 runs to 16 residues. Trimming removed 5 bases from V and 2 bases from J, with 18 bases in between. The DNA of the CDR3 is TGTGCCAGCAGCCCGCTCTCGGGGCTTACCAACACTGAAGCTTTCTTT. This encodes CASSPLSGLTNTEAFF.

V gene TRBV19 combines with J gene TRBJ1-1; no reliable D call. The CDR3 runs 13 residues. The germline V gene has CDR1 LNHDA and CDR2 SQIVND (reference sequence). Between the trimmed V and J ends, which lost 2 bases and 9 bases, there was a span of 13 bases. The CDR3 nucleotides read TGTGCCAGTAGTATAAATAGGGTTGAGCAAGCTTTCTTT. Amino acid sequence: CASSINRVEQAFF.

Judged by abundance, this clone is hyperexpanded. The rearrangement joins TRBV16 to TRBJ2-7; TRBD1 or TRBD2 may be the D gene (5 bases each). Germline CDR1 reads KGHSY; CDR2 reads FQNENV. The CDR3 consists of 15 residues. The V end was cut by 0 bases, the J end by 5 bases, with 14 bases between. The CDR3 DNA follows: TGTGCCAGCAGCCAATCGATTACTGGGACCGACGAGCAGTACTTC. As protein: CASSQSITGTDEQYF.

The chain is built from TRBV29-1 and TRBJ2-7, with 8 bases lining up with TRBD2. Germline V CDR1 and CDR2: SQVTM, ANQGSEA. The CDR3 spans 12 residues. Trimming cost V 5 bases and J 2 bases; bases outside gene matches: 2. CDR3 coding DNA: TGCAGCGTTACTAGCGGTACCTACGAGCAGTACTTC. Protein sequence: CSVTSGTYEQYF.

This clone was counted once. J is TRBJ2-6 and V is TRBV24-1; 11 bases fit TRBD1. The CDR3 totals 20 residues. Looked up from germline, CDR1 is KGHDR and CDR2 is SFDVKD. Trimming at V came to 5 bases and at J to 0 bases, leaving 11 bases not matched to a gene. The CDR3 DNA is TGTGCCACCAGTGGACACGGACAGGGGGCAATGGTCTCTGGGGCCAACGTCCTGACTTTC. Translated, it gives CATSGHGQGAMVSGANVLTF.

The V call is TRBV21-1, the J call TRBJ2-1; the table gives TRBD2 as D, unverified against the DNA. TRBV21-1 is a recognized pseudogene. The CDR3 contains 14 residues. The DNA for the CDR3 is TGTGCCAGCAACCCGGGACTAGCAGCCAATGAGCAGTTCTTC. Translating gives CASNPGLAANEQFF.

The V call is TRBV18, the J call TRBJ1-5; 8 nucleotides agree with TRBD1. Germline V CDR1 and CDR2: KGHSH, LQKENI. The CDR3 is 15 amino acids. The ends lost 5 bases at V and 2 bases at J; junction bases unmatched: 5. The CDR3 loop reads CASSRTGGGNQPQHF. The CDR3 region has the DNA TGTGCCAGCTCAAGAACAGGGGGAGGCAATCAGCCCCAGCATTTT.

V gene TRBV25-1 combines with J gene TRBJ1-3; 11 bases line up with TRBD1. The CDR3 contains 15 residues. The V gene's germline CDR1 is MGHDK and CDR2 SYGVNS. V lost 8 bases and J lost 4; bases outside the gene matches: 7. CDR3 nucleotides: TGTGCCAGCTCCCTAGGGACAGGGGGAGGAAACACCATATATTTT. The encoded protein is CASSLGTGGGNTIYF.

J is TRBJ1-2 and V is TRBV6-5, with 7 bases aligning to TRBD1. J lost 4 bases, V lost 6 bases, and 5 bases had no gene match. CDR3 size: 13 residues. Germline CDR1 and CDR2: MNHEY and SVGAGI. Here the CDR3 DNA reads TGTGCCAGCAGCCGACAGGGTGCCTATGGCTACACCTTC. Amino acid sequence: CASSRQGAYGYTF.

This CDR3 reads CASRPGRGDYYNEQFF. CDR3 nucleotide sequence: TGTGCCAGCCGTCCCGGGCGGGGGGACTACTACAATGAGCAGTTCTTC. The chain uses TRBV2 and TRBJ2-1; 8 positions agree with TRBD2. This CDR3 comprises 16 residues. Germline V gives CDR1 SNHLY, CDR2 FYNNEI. J gave up 3 bases and V 8 bases, and 12 bases lay outside the gene matches.

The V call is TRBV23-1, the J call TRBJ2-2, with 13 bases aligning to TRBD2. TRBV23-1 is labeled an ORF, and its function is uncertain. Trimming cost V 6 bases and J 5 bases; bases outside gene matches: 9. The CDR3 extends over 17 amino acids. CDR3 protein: CASSQRWTSGRTGELFF. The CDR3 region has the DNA TGCGCCAGCAGCCAAAGGTGGACTAGCGGGAGAACCGGGGAGCTGTTTTTT.

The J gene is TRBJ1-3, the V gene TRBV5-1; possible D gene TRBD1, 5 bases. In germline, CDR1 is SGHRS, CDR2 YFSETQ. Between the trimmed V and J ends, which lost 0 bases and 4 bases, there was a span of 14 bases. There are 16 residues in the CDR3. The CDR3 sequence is CASSLDGAGSGNTIYF. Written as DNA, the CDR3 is TGCGCCAGCAGCTTGGACGGGGCAGGGTCAGGAAACACCATATATTTT.

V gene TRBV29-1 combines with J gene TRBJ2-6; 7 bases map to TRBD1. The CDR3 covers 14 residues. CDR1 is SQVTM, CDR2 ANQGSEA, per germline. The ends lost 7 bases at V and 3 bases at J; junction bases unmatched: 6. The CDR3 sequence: CSATGKFGANVLTF. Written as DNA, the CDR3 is TGCAGCGCGACAGGGAAGTTTGGGGCCAACGTCCTGACTTTC.